This TCR beta chain was retrieved from a study of monozygotic twins with inflammatory bowel disease (dated 2019 in TCRdb). Study-wide context: The complete study included 28 monozygotic twin pairs: 19 IBD-discordant Danish pairs and nine German pairs, of which four were IBD-concordant and five were IBD-discordant. Each individual had, on average, about 151 000 unique TCRalpha sequences and 181 000 unique TCRbeta sequences available for analysis. Within discordant pairs, disease-associated traits were sought mainly by comparing IBD patients with their genetically identical healthy co-twins. General study outcomes and caveats: No difference in repertoire similarity was observed between concordant and discordant twins, possibly owing to limited statistical power. Different T cell subtypes could not be distinguished in the analysis. IBD patients had lower TCRbeta repertoire diversity, measured by the inverse Simpson index, than their healthy co-twins. Compared with healthy twins, IBD patients shared fewer clonotypes with other individuals, and the difference was most pronounced in patients with signs of disease activity. Because patients received different immunosuppressive treatments, the repertoires may have picked up extra background noise and variability between individuals. The results gave no support for a single strong signal or clonotype linked to IBD.

The CDR3 starts with the cysteine, ends with the phenylalanine, and has 13 residues. The DNA is not on file. Libraries came from 5' RACE. Each TCR library was prepared from about 3,300 ng of total RNA. For each sample, cDNA synthesis was carried out in eight separate reactions using SMARTScribe reverse transcriptase. During cDNA synthesis, template switching was used to introduce unique molecular identifiers that contained a 6-nucleotide sample barcode. Two nested PCRs of about 15 and 9 cycles amplified the TCRalpha and TCRbeta cDNA, and bead purification followed each PCR. Before amplification, the cDNA was both treated with uracil DNA-glycosylase and purified with the QIAquick PCR purification kit. The second PCR added Illumina TruSeq-compatible adapters along with sample-specific barcodes. TapeStation and Qubit were used to check library quality and concentration, and approximately 5.5 ng of each library went into the pool. Pooled libraries were sequenced on an Illumina HiSeq2500 single-index Rapid Run with 2 x 100 bp reads and custom sequencing primers. The published analysis was carried out like this. UMI-based consensus assembly with MiGEC version 1.2.6 was used to correct PCR and sequencing errors. V(D)J alignment, clonotype assembly and CDR3 extraction were performed with MiXCR version 2.1.1. Gene usage, clonotype sharing and MAIT/NKT TCR abundance were normalised by analysing the top 1000, 10 000 and 20 000 clonotypes per sample. After downsampling to 27 000 UMIs, diversity was calculated as the inverse Simpson index using the vegan R package. Paired Mann-Whitney U tests on discordant twin pairs were used, with Benjamini-Hochberg multiple-testing correction. Each entry corresponds to one CDR3 protein sequence from reads that TCRdb reprocessed, and DNA is not given. The V and J calls come from TCRdb's annotation, not from the publication. This sample's records show around 220,000 distinct CDR3 sequences. The top ten clones comprise more than 7.5% of the sample.

About this clonotype itself: Its antigen is still unknown.

From each donor, a roughly 2.6 ml peripheral blood sample was collected into PAXgene tubes and stored at -80 degrees C. Without any T cell sorting, total RNA was extracted from whole blood using the PAXgene blood miRNA kit on an automated QIAcube. Peripheral blood from monozygotic twin pairs, either concordant or discordant for inflammatory bowel disease, underwent deep TCRalpha and TCRbeta repertoire profiling that used unique molecular barcoding. Smoking habits were recorded for all twin pairs, and each individual was classified as a current, former or never smoker. Here the chain combines TRBV12-3 or TRBV12-4 and TRBJ1-1. The TCR originated in a human donor with ulcerative colitis or Crohn's disease, or a healthy co-twin of an affected twin (not recorded which). Sequencing input: blood. The CDR3: CASSLLDNTEAFF.